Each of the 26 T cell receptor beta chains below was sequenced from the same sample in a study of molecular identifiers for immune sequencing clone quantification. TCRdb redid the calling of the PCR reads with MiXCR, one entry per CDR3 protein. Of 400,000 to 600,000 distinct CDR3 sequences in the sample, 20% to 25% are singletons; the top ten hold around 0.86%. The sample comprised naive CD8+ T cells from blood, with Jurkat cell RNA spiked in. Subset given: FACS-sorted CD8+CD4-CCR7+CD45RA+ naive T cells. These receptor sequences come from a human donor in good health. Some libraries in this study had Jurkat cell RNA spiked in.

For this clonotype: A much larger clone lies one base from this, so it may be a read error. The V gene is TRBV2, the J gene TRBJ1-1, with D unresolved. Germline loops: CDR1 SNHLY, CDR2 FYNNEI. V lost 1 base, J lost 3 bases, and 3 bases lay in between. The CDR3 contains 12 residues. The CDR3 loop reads CASSEGDTEAFF. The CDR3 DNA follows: TGTGCCAGCAGTGAAGGGGACACTGAAGCTTTCTTT. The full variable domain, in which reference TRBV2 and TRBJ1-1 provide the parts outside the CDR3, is EPEVTQTPSHQVTQMGQEVILRCVPISNHLYFYWYRQILGQKVEFLVSFYNNEISEKSEIFDDQFSVERPDGSNFTLKIRSTKLEDSAMYFCASSEGDTEAFFGQGTRLTVV.

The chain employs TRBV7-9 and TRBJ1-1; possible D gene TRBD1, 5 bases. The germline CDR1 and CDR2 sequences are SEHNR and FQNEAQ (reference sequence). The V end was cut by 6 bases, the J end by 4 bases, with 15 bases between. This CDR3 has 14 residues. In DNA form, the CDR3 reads TGTGCCAGCAGTCCTCCAGGGAGTAGCACTGAAGCTTTCTTT. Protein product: CASSPPGSSTEAFF.

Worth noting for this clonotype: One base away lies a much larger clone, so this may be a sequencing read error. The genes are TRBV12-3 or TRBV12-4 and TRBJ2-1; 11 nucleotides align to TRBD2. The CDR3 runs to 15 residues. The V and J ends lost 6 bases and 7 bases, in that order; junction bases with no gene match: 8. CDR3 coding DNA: TGTGCCAGCAGCATAGCGGGAGGGCTGGAGAATGAGCAGTTCTTC. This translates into CASSIAGGLENEQFF.

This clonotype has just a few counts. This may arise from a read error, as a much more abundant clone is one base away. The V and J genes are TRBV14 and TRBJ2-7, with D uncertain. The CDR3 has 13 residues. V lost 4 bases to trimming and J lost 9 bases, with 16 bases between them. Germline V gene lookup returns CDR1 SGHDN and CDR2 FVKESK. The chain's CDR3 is CASSPHPVSGQYF. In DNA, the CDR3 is TGTGCCAGCAGCCCGCATCCGGTTTCCGGGCAGTACTTC.

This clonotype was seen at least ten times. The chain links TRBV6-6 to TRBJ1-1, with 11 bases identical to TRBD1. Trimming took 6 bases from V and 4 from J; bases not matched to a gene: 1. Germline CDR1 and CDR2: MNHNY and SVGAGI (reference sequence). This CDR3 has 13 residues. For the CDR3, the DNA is TGTGCCAGCAGCGGACAGGGGGCCACTGAAGCTTTCTTT. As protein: CASSGQGATEAFF.

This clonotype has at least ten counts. This chain's CDR3 is CASSLPGQGAGTEAFF. The CDR3 DNA follows: TGTGCCAGCAGCTTACCAGGACAGGGAGCGGGCACTGAAGCTTTCTTT. This sequence joins TRBV7-9 and TRBJ1-1; 8 bases agree with TRBD1. From germline, CDR1 is SEHNR and CDR2 FQNEAQ (reference sequence). The ends lost 2 bases at V and 4 bases at J; junction bases unmatched: 9. This CDR3 comprises 16 residues. Drawing the rest from reference TRBV7-9 and TRBJ1-1, the complete variable domain is DTGVSQNPRHKITKRGQNVTFRCDPISEHNRLYWYRQTLGQGPEFLTYFQNEAQLEKSRLLSDRFSAERPKGSFSTLEIQRTEQGDSAMYLCASSLPGQGAGTEAFFGQGTRLTVV.

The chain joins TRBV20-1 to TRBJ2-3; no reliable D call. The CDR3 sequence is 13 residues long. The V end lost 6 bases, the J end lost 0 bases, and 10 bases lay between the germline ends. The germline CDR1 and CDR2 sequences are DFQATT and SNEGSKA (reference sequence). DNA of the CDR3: TGCAGTGCGAAGGACCTAAGCACAGATACGCAGTATTTT. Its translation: CSAKDLSTDTQYF.

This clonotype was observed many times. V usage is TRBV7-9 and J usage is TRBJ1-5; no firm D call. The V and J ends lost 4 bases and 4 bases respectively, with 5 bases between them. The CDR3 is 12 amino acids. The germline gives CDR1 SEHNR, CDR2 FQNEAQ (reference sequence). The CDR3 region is CASSSNNQPQHF. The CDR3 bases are TGTGCCAGCAGCTCAAATAATCAGCCCCAGCATTTT.

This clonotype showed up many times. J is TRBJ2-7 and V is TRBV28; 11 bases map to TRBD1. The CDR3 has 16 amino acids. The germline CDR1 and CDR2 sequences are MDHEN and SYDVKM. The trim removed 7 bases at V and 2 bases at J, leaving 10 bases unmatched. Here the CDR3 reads CASTQPGTGGPYEQYF. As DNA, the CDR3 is TGTGCCAGCACCCAACCGGGGACAGGGGGTCCCTACGAGCAGTACTTC.

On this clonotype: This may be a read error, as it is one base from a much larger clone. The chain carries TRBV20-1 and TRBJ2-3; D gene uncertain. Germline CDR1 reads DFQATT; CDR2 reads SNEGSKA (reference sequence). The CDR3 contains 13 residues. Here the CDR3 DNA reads TGCGGTGCTAGTGGAAGAGACTGGGATACGCAGTATTTT. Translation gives CGASGRDWDTQYF.

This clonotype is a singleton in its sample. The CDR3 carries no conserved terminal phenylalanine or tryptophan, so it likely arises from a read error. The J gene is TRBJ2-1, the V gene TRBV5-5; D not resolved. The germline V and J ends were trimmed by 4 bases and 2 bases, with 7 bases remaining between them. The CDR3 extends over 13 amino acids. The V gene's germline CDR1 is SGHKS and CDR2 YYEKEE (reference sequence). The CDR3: CASSLWTYNEQFL. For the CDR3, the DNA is TGTGCCAGCAGCCTCTGGACCTACAATGAGCAGTTCCTC.

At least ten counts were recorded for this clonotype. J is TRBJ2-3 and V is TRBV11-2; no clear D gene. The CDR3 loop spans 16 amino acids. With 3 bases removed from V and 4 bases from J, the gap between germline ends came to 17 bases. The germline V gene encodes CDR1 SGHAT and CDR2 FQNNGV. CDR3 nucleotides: TGTGCCAGCAGCTTCCTTGGCTATTATTCGCCAGATACGCAGTATTTT. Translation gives CASSFLGYYSPDTQYF.

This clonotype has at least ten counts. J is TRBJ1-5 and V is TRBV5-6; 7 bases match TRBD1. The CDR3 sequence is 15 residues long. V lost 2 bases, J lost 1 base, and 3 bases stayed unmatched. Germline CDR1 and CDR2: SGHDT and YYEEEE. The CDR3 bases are TGTGCCAGCAGCTTACAGGGGTCAAGCAATCAGCCCCAGCATTTT. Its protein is CASSLQGSSNQPQHF.

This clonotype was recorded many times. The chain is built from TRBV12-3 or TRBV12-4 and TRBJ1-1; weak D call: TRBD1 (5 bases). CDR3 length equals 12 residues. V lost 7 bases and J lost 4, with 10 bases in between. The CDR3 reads CASTGGGTEAFF. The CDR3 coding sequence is TGTGCCAGCACCGGGGGGGGCACTGAAGCTTTCTTT.

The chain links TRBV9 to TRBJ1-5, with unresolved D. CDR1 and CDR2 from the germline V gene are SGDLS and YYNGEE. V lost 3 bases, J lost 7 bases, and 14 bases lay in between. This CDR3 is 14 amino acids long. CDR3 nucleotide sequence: TGTGCCAGCAGCGCTCATTGGGAAGGGCAGCCCCAGCATTTT. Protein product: CASSAHWEGQPQHF.

In nucleotides, the CDR3 is TGTGCCAGCAGATACGGTGCGAGGCTCACTGAAGCTTTCTTT. Its translation: CASRYGARLTEAFF. J is TRBJ1-1 and V is TRBV6-2 or TRBV6-3; D ambiguous. V lost 6 bases and J 4 bases, leaving 15 bases between the germline ends. Germline V gene sequence: CDR1 MNHEY, CDR2 SVGEGT. This CDR3 has 14 amino acids.

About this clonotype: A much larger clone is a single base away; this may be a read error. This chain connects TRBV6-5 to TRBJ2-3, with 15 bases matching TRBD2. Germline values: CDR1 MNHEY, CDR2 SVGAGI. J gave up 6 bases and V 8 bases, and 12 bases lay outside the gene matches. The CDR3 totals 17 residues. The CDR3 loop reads CASGGLAGGNFWDTQYF. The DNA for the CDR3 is TGTGCCAGCGGCGGACTAGCGGGGGGGAACTTCTGGGATACGCAGTATTTT.

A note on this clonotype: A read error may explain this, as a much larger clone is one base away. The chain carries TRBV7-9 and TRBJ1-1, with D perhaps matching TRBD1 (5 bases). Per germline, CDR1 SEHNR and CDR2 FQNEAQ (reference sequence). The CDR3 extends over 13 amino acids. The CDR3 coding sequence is TGTGTCAGCAGCGCGTCAGGGTGGACTGAAGCTTTCTTT. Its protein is CVSSASGWTEAFF.

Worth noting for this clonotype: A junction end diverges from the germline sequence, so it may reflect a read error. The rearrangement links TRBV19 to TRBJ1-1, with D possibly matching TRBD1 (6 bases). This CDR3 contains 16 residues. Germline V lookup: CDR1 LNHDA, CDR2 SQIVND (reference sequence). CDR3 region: CASSIPATGMNTEASF. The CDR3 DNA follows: TGTGCCAGTAGTATCCCCGCGACAGGAATGAACACTGAAGCTTCCTTT.

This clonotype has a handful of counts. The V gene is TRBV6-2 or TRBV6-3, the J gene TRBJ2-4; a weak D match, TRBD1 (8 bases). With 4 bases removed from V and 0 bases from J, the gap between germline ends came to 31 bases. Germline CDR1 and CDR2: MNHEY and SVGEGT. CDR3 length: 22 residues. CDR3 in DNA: TGTGCCAGCAGTTCGGACTCGGACAGGGACTATGCACCCTTACTAGCCAAAAACATTCAGTACTTC. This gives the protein CASSSDSDRDYAPLLAKNIQYF.

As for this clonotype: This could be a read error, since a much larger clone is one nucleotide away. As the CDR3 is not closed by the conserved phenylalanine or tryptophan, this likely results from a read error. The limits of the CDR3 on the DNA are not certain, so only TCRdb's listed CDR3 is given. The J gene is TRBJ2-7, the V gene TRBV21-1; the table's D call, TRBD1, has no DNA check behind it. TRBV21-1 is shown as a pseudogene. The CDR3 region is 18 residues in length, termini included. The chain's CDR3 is CASSKKLQTTGPSYEQYL.

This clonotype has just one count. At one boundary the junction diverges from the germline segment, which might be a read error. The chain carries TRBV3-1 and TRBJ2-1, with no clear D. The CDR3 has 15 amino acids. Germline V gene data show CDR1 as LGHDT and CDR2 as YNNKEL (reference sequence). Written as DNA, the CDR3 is TGTGCCAGCAACCAAGATCCCGAGGATTACAATGAGCAGTTCTTC. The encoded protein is CASNQDPEDYNEQFF.

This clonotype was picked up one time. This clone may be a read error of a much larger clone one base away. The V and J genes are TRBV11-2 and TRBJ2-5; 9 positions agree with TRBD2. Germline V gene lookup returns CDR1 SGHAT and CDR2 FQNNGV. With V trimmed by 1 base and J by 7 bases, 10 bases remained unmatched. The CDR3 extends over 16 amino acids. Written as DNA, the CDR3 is TGTGCCAGCAGCTTAGTCGCGGGAGGGCCCGGGGGGACCCAGTACTTC. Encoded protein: CASSLVAGGPGGTQYF.

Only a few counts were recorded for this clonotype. CDR3 region: CASSSGTGEYF. In DNA form, the CDR3 reads TGTGCCAGCAGCTCCGGGACAGGGGAATACTTC. The chain uses TRBV7-9 and TRBJ2-5, with 10 bases fitting TRBD1. Germline V gene data show CDR1 as SEHNR and CDR2 as FQNEAQ (reference sequence). Unmatched junction bases numbered 4, after V lost 4 bases and J lost 14 bases. The CDR3 runs to 11 residues.

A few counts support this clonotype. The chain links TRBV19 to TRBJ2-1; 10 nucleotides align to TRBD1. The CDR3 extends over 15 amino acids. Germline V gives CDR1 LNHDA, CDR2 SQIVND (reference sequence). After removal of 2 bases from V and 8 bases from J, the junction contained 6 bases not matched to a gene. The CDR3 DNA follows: TGTGCCAGTAGTATACGGGACAGGGGTTGGGATGAGCAGTTCTTC. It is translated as CASSIRDRGWDEQFF.

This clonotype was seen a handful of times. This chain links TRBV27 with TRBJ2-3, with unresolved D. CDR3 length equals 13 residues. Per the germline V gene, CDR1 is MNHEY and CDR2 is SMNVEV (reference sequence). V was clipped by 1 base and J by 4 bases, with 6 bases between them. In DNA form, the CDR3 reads TGTGCCAGCAGTTTATTTGCGGCAGATACGCAGTATTTT. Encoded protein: CASSLFAADTQYF.